The 29 T cell receptor beta chains reported below all come from one sample, sequenced in a study of T cells in Graves' hyperthyroidism and ophthalmopathy. RNA transcripts were the template for amplifying TCR beta CDR3 regions. HTBI primers drove first-round RT-PCR of the TCR CDR3. TCRdb re-called the multiplex PCR reads with MiXCR, one entry per CDR3 protein. Seen here are over 250,000 distinct CDR3 sequences, more than 15% observed once, and the top ten hold approximately 60%. Specimen: blood. These TCRs come from a woman aged 55-75 years with Graves' ophthalmopathy.

The sample holds many counts of this clonotype. The chain carries TRBV20-1 and TRBJ2-5; TRBD2 is a possible D gene (5 bases). The CDR3 sequence is 14 residues long. V was shortened by 6 bases and J by 1 base, with 15 bases between the two germline ends. Germline CDR1 is DFQATT and CDR2 is SNEGSKA (reference sequence). The CDR3 DNA follows: TGCAGTGCCCCAGGCCCAGGAGGCCAAGAGACCCAGTACTTC. Translated, it gives CSAPGPGGQETQYF.

V and J are TRBV2 and TRBJ2-7; weak D call: TRBD2 (6 bases). V lost 6 bases and J 3 bases, leaving 18 bases between the germline ends. Germline CDR1 SNHLY, CDR2 FYNNEI. The CDR3 totals 15 residues. The chain's CDR3 is CASSGRLDVNYEQYF. The CDR3 nucleotides are TGTGCCAGCAGCGGGAGACTAGACGTTAACTACGAGCAGTACTTC. Supplemented by reference TRBV2 and TRBJ2-7, the full variable domain reads EPEVTQTPSHQVTQMGQEVILRCVPISNHLYFYWYRQILGQKVEFLVSFYNNEISEKSEIFDDQFSVERPDGSNFTLKIRSTKLEDSAMYFCASSGRLDVNYEQYFGPGTRLTVT.

This clonotype was recorded at least ten times. This chain joins TRBV19 and TRBJ1-5; possible D gene TRBD1, 6 bases. There are 14 residues in the CDR3. Germline CDR1 LNHDA, CDR2 SQIVND (reference sequence). V gave up 3 bases and J gave up 1 base, with 7 bases separating them. CDR3 loop: CASSIRGSNQPQHF. In DNA, the CDR3 is TGTGCCAGTAGTATCAGGGGAAGCAATCAGCCCCAGCATTTT.

This clonotype has a count of ten or more. The chain employs TRBV5-5 and TRBJ1-4, with a tentative D call TRBD1 (6 bases). Trimming left V 4 bases short and J 5 bases short, with 30 bases between. The CDR3 contains 20 residues. The V gene's germline CDR1 is SGHKS and CDR2 YYEKEE (reference sequence). The CDR3 region is CASSLEPSVIPGDENEKLFF. DNA of the CDR3: TGTGCCAGCAGCCTTGAACCGAGCGTAATCCCAGGGGACGAAAATGAAAAACTGTTTTTT.

The chain employs TRBV20-1 and TRBJ2-2; 8 bases fit TRBD2. From germline, CDR1 is DFQATT and CDR2 SNEGSKA (reference sequence). The CDR3 sequence is 13 residues long. V shed 7 bases, J shed 6 bases, and the junction held 7 bases outside the gene matches. CDR3 amino acids: CSGRGERAGELFF. CDR3 nucleotides: TGCAGTGGGCGGGGGGAGCGGGCCGGGGAGCTGTTTTTT.

This clonotype was observed at least ten times. The V call is TRBV2, the J call TRBJ1-2; D possibly corresponds to TRBD1 (5 bases). The CDR3 extends over 15 amino acids. The germline gives CDR1 SNHLY, CDR2 FYNNEI. Deletions cut 5 bases from V and 3 bases from J, with 16 bases between. The CDR3 here is CASSRTATGDYGYTF. The CDR3 region has the DNA TGTGCCAGCAGTCGGACGGCCACAGGCGACTATGGCTACACCTTC.

V gene TRBV9 combines with J gene TRBJ2-2, with D hard to call. Germline CDR1 and CDR2: SGDLS and YYNGEE. The CDR3 is made up of 14 amino acids. With 0 bases removed from V and 4 bases from J, the gap between germline ends came to 7 bases. The CDR3 coding sequence is TGTGCCAGCAGCGTAGCTTCCGGCACCGGGGAGCTGTTTTTT. It encodes CASSVASGTGELFF.

This clonotype was recorded a few times. The CDR3 loop reads CASSWIRFSGNTIYF. In DNA, the CDR3 is TGTGCCAGCAGTTGGATCAGGTTTTCTGGAAACACCATATATTTT. The chain combines TRBV7-2 with TRBJ1-3; D call uncertain. The V end was cut by 6 bases, the J end by 1 base, with 13 bases between. The CDR3 length is 15 residues. CDR1 is SGHTA and CDR2 is FQGNSA in the germline V gene.

This clonotype was seen repeatedly, ten times or more. The genes are TRBV3-1 and TRBJ2-1; no reliable D call. The CDR3 length is 15 residues. V was clipped by 3 bases and J by 0 bases, with 9 bases between them. Germline assignment: CDR1 LGHDT and CDR2 YNNKEL (reference sequence). CDR3 coding DNA: TGTGCCAGCAGCCAGGGCGGCAGCTCCTACAATGAGCAGTTCTTC. Amino acids: CASSQGGSSYNEQFF.

This clonotype was recorded many times. The chain carries TRBV7-9 and TRBJ2-5, with a tentative D call TRBD1 (5 bases). The CDR3 runs to 14 residues. Germline loops: CDR1 SEHNR, CDR2 FQNEAQ (reference sequence). V dropped 2 bases and J dropped 2 bases, with 9 bases sitting between them. The CDR3 protein is CASSLIRDQETQYF. The DNA for the CDR3 is TGTGCCAGCAGCTTAATCAGGGATCAAGAGACCCAGTACTTC.

This clonotype was seen many times. The gene calls are TRBV28 and TRBJ1-1; D gene uncertain. This CDR3 region has 11 residues. Germline CDR1 reads MDHEN; CDR2 reads SYDVKM. V was cut by 4 bases and J by 3 bases, with 3 bases left in between. The CDR3: CASSSYTEAFF. CDR3 nucleotide sequence: TGTGCCAGCAGTTCTTACACTGAAGCTTTCTTT.

The table lists this clonotype with many counts. The chain combines TRBV6-1 with TRBJ1-5; 9 nucleotides match TRBD1. With 6 bases clipped from V and 5 bases from J, the junction kept 14 bases outside the gene matches. Germline V gives CDR1 MNHNS, CDR2 SASEGT. This CDR3 has 17 residues. The CDR3 bases are TGTGCCAGCAGAAAATCCCGGGACAGGGTATCTGATCAGCCCCAGCATTTT. This sequence encodes CASRKSRDRVSDQPQHF.

This clonotype was counted at least ten times. This chain connects TRBV20-1 to TRBJ1-3; D gene unclear. From germline, CDR1 is DFQATT and CDR2 SNEGSKA (reference sequence). The germline V and J ends were trimmed by 1 base and 1 base, with 8 bases remaining between them. The CDR3 contains 14 residues. The DNA of the CDR3 is TGCAGTGCTAGAGGCCCCATATCTGGAAACACCATATATTTT. It codes for CSARGPISGNTIYF.

This clonotype has only a few counts. The gene calls are TRBV28 and TRBJ1-4; no definite D call. There are 12 residues in the CDR3. Trimming stripped 3 bases from V and 11 bases from J, with 10 bases between. CDR1 and CDR2 (germline): MDHEN, SYDVKM. The CDR3 reads CASSFNAEKLFF. CDR3 bases: TGTGCCAGCAGTTTCAATGCGGAGAAACTGTTTTTT.

The CDR3 DNA reads as TGCAGCGTTGAACTTCGGCAGACCATGAACACTGAAGCTTTCTTT. Translating gives CSVELRQTMNTEAFF. This chain uses TRBV29-1 with TRBJ1-1; D remains unclear. CDR1 and CDR2 (germline): SQVTM, ANQGSEA. Trimming took 2 bases from V and 0 from J, leaving 13 bases between them. CDR3 length: 15 residues.

This clonotype was detected only a few times. The chain uses TRBV20-1 and TRBJ2-1; D might be TRBD1 or TRBD2, each matching 6 bases. CDR3 length equals 13 residues. The V and J ends lost 5 bases and 6 bases respectively, with 14 bases between them. Per germline, CDR1 DFQATT and CDR2 SNEGSKA (reference sequence). CDR3 sequence: CSAGGVGANEQFF. In DNA form, the CDR3 reads TGCAGTGCTGGAGGGGTGGGGGCCAATGAGCAGTTCTTC.

There are many counts of this clonotype. The rearrangement joins TRBV28 to TRBJ2-2; 8 bases align to TRBD2. V shed 3 bases and J 5 bases; nucleotides not matched to a gene: 14. CDR3 length: 18 amino acids. The germline gives CDR1 MDHEN, CDR2 SYDVKM. The CDR3 region has the DNA TGTGCCAGCAGTTTGCCTCGTTTGGGGACTAGGAGGACCGGGGAGCTGTTTTTT. It encodes CASSLPRLGTRRTGELFF.

This clonotype has at least ten counts. V and J are TRBV7-2 and TRBJ2-3, with D perhaps matching TRBD1 (6 bases). The CDR3 extends over 14 amino acids. Germline CDR1 SGHTA, CDR2 FQGNSA. V was cut by 5 bases and J by 1 base, with 10 bases left in between. The CDR3 nucleotides are TGTGCCAGCAGCCAGGACAGAGGCACAGATACGCAGTATTTT. Its protein product is CASSQDRGTDTQYF.

V gene TRBV6-9 combines with J gene TRBJ2-7, with D possibly matching TRBD2 (5 bases). CDR1 and CDR2 (germline): MNHGY, SVAAGI. This CDR3 spans 13 amino acids. Between the trimmed V and J ends, which lost 4 bases and 4 bases, there was a span of 11 bases. CDR3 sequence (DNA): TGTGCCAGCAGTTCGGACTTGAAATACGAGCAGTACTTC. As protein: CASSSDLKYEQYF.

This chain joins TRBV2 and TRBJ1-5, with D possibly being TRBD1 (5 bases). CDR1 and CDR2 (germline): SNHLY, FYNNEI. V lost 6 bases, J lost 6 bases, and 9 bases lay in between. This CDR3 comprises 12 residues. CDR3 sequence reads: CASRGTAQPQHF. The CDR3 nucleotides are TGTGCCAGCAGAGGGACGGCTCAGCCCCAGCATTTT.

This clonotype was seen repeatedly, ten times or more. The rearrangement uses TRBV29-1 and TRBJ2-6; D not resolved. The CDR3 sequence is 12 residues long. V dropped 6 bases and J dropped 0 bases, with 3 bases sitting between them. Germline V gives CDR1 SQVTM, CDR2 ANQGSEA. DNA for the CDR3: TGCAGCGTGGGCTCTGGGGCCAACGTCCTGACTTTC. This codes for CSVGSGANVLTF.

This clonotype occurred many times. J is TRBJ1-5 and V is TRBV6-2 or TRBV6-3, with 9 bases lining up with TRBD1. The V gene end was trimmed by 6 bases and the J gene end by 6 bases; junction bases not matched to a gene: 9. The CDR3 loop spans 15 amino acids. Germline V lookup: CDR1 MNHEY, CDR2 SVGEGT. CDR3 in amino acids: CASRPGQGTAQPQHF. In nucleotides, the CDR3 is TGTGCCAGCAGACCGGGACAGGGAACGGCTCAGCCCCAGCATTTT.

This chain connects TRBV5-1 to TRBJ2-2; 9 bases align to TRBD2. This CDR3 has 16 residues. Germline values: CDR1 SGHRS, CDR2 YFSETQ. V was pared by 0 bases and J by 7 bases, with 7 bases of the junction left unmatched. This chain's CDR3 is CASSLAAGGPIGELFF. CDR3 DNA sequence: TGCGCCAGCAGCTTGGCCGCGGGGGGGCCGATCGGGGAGCTGTTTTTT.

This clonotype was observed a few times. The rearrangement joins TRBV29-1 to TRBJ2-1; D is undetermined. The CDR3 length is 12 residues. CDR1 SQVTM and CDR2 ANQGSEA come from the germline V gene. Trimming took 4 bases from V and 5 from J, leaving 9 bases between them. The CDR3 spells CSVAQLNNEQFF. DNA of the CDR3: TGCAGCGTTGCACAGCTGAACAATGAGCAGTTCTTC.

The V call is TRBV3-1, the J call TRBJ2-5; weak D call: TRBD2 (5 bases). Trimming pared 4 bases from V and 2 bases from J, leaving 11 bases between. Germline loops: CDR1 LGHDT, CDR2 YNNKEL (reference sequence). The CDR3 runs 14 residues. CDR3 region: CASSRPPGQETQYF. CDR3 nucleotides: TGTGCCAGCAGCCGCCCTCCGGGGCAAGAGACCCAGTACTTC.

This clonotype was detected a few times. The V and J genes are TRBV29-1 and TRBJ2-1; 10 nucleotides agree with TRBD1. Germline CDR1 reads SQVTM; CDR2 reads ANQGSEA. This CDR3 is built from 14 residues. V shed 7 bases and J 8 bases; nucleotides not matched to a gene: 11. The CDR3 DNA reads TGCAGCGCCGAAAGCGGACAGGGGGGAGATGAGCAGTTCTTC. Amino acids: CSAESGQGGDEQFF.

This clonotype appeared many times. The CDR3 here is CSARDIRTQYF. The CDR3, as DNA: TGCAGTGCTAGAGATATCAGGACCCAGTACTTC. V is TRBV20-1 and J is TRBJ2-5; D not certain. The length of the CDR3 is 11 residues. V was trimmed by 0 bases and J by 7 bases, leaving 6 bases between them. Germline values: CDR1 DFQATT, CDR2 SNEGSKA (reference sequence).

The CDR3 DNA reads TGTGCCAGCAGTCCGTCTAGCGGGAGATATGAGCAGTTCTTC. This encodes CASSPSSGRYEQFF. The V gene is TRBV25-1, the J gene TRBJ2-1; TRBD2 matches at 10 bases. V was pared by 5 bases and J by 8 bases, with 6 bases of the junction left unmatched. The CDR3 sequence is 14 residues long. The germline CDR1 and CDR2 sequences are MGHDK and SYGVNS.

This clonotype was detected ten times or more. V usage is TRBV6-2 or TRBV6-3 and J usage is TRBJ2-5; perhaps TRBD2 as D (6 bases). V lost 7 bases to trimming and J lost 3 bases, with 18 bases between them. This CDR3 is 15 amino acids long. The V gene's germline CDR1 is MNHEY and CDR2 SVGEGT. The CDR3 sequence is CASKTTRRAEETQYF. The CDR3 nucleotides read TGTGCCAGCAAAACGACGCGGAGGGCGGAAGAGACCCAGTACTTC.